This paragraph covers one T cell receptor (beta chain) sequence. Its target is not known. TCR beta cDNA came from about 470 ng total RNA, primed with a constant-region primer. Three rounds of nested multiplex PCR with slightly modified ARM-PCR produced TCR beta libraries. The first two PCR rounds, nine to ten cycles each, used TRBV1-TRBV30 forward primers and a C-beta reverse primer. TCRdb re-derived calls from the multiplex PCR reads in MiXCR, one entry per CDR3 protein. The data show about 200,000 distinct CDR3 sequences, with about 61% seen just once and around 7.1% held by the top ten. This entry belongs to a study of tumor-infiltrating lymphocytes in primary liver carcinoma. On the study more broadly: Primary liver carcinoma, confirmed by histopathology, was surgically resected. Whole-study results and caveats: The bulk unsorted samples meant that CD4+ and CD8+ repertoires went uncompared. Overlap between tumor regions exceeded overlap of tumor with adjacent tissue or blood.

V lost 5 bases and J lost 6, with 17 bases in between. Germline assignment: CDR1 SGHAT and CDR2 FQNNGV. The CDR3 is 14 residues long. The researchers obtained blood RNA from unsorted whole blood and also extracted germline DNA. The receptor was derived from a woman in her fifties or sixties with primary liver carcinoma and hepatitis B virus infection. The chain joins TRBV11-2 to TRBJ2-7, with D possibly TRBD2 on 5 matching bases. Specimen: peripheral blood. As DNA, the CDR3 is TGTGCCAGCAGCCATAGTAGCAGGAGGTCCGAGCAGTACTTC. Translation gives CASSHSSRRSEQYF. Using reference TRBV11-2 and TRBJ2-7 for the parts outside the CDR3, the full variable domain is EAGVAQSPRYKIIEKRQSVAFWCNPISGHATLYWYQQILGQGPKLLIQFQNNGVVDDSQLPKDRFSAERLKGVDSTLKIQPAKLEDSAVYLCASSHSSRRSEQYFGPGTRLTVT.